One sample yielded the 25 T cell receptor beta chains listed below, sequenced in a study of CD8+CD57+ T cells in acquired aplastic anemia. Genomic DNA served as template for TCR beta VDJ and CDR3 profiling. TCRdb called the reads again in MiXCR, with one record for every CDR3 protein. The data hold 160,000 or so distinct CDR3 sequences, with 40% to 55% observed a single time. In patients chosen for sequencing, flow cytometry had shown CD8+CD57+ cell expansion. Sequencing was performed on sorted CD4+, CD8+, or CD8+CD57+ T cells (not recorded which) from PBMCs. The source is a human donor with aplastic anemia.

This chain joins TRBV11-2 and TRBJ2-3; no definite D call. Trimming shortened V by 1 base and J by 2 bases, and 7 bases separated the two germline ends. CDR1 is SGHAT and CDR2 is FQNNGV in the germline V gene. The CDR3 is 14 amino acids. CDR3: CASSLGYDTDTQYF. The CDR3, as DNA: TGTGCCAGCAGCTTAGGTTACGACACAGATACGCAGTATTTT.

J is TRBJ2-7 and V is TRBV5-1; possibly TRBD1 for D (6 bases). The CDR3 is 13 residues long. Germline lookup yields CDR1 SGHRS and CDR2 YFSETQ. The CDR3 sequence: CASSVQGEHEQHV. CDR3 nucleotides: TGCGCCAGCAGCGTACAGGGAGAGCACGAGCAGCACGTC.

The chain carries TRBV2 and TRBJ1-1, with TRBD1 identical over 10 bases. Germline V CDR1 and CDR2: SNHLY, FYNNEI. V dropped 1 base and J dropped 6; count of bases not matched to a gene: 2. This CDR3 has 14 residues. Here the CDR3 reads CASSEGQGASEAFF. The DNA for the CDR3 is TGTGCCAGCAGTGAAGGACAGGGGGCTTCTGAAGCTTTCTTT.

This chain uses TRBV24-1 with TRBJ1-2; D may be TRBD1 (6 bases). V was clipped by 5 bases and J by 8 bases, with 11 bases between them. The germline CDR1 and CDR2 sequences are KGHDR and SFDVKD. The CDR3 spans 12 residues. The CDR3 DNA follows: TGTGCCACCAGTGGGGCAGGGGTAGGCTACACCTTC. Encoded protein: CATSGAGVGYTF.

V usage is TRBV19 and J usage is TRBJ1-2; 8 nucleotides match TRBD1. The CDR3 has 11 amino acids. The germline gives CDR1 LNHDA, CDR2 SQIVND (reference sequence). The trim removed 11 bases at V and 2 bases at J, leaving 1 base unmatched. CDR3 sequence: CAWTGNYGYTF. CDR3 coding DNA: TGTGCCTGGACAGGGAACTATGGCTACACCTTC.

The V and J genes are TRBV24-1 and TRBJ2-1; perhaps TRBD1 as D (5 bases). Looked up from germline, CDR1 is KGHDR and CDR2 is SFDVKD. Deletions cut 5 bases from V and 3 bases from J, with 7 bases between. This CDR3 contains 13 residues. CDR3 region: CATSGQGYNEQFF. CDR3 sequence (DNA): TGTGCCACCAGTGGCCAGGGCTACAATGAGCAGTTCTTC.

This clonotype has a count of ten or more. The chain uses TRBV20-1 and TRBJ1-1; 8 nucleotides line up with TRBD1. The CDR3 has 13 residues. Germline loops: CDR1 DFQATT, CDR2 SNEGSKA (reference sequence). Written as DNA, the CDR3 is TGCAGGAGGACAGGGACCATGAACACTGAAGCTTTCTTT. This gives the protein CRRTGTMNTEAFF.

This clonotype has just a few counts. The chain is built from TRBV10-3 and TRBJ2-5, with D possibly being TRBD2 (6 bases). Germline CDR1 ENHRY, CDR2 SYGVKD. CDR3 length: 12 amino acids. The V end lost 11 bases, the J end lost 1 base, and 11 bases lay between the germline ends. The CDR3 bases are TGTGCCGTCGGGAGCACCCAAGAGACCCAGTACTTC. Residues: CAVGSTQETQYF.

This clonotype has ten or more counts. This chain connects TRBV2 to TRBJ1-1; 8 nucleotides align to TRBD1. The ends lost 6 bases at V and 6 bases at J; junction bases unmatched: 6. The germline V gene encodes CDR1 SNHLY and CDR2 FYNNEI. The length of the CDR3 is 13 residues. CDR3 protein: CASRLTTGAEAFF. Written as DNA, the CDR3 is TGTGCCAGCAGACTAACGACAGGGGCTGAAGCTTTCTTT.

The rearrangement joins TRBV29-1 to TRBJ1-1; possibly TRBD1 for D (5 bases). V gave up 3 bases and J gave up 7 bases, with 12 bases separating them. The germline gives CDR1 SQVTM, CDR2 ANQGSEA. The CDR3 is 12 amino acids. The CDR3 loop is CSVDGGTNEAFF. The CDR3 DNA sequence: TGCAGCGTTGATGGGGGAACTAATGAAGCTTTCTTT.

On this clonotype: An end of the junction differs from the germline gene, which may be a read error. J is TRBJ1-2 and V is TRBV10-3; D is undetermined. Germline CDR1 and CDR2: ENHRY and SYGVKD. The CDR3 length is 14 residues. CDR3 nucleotide sequence: TGCGCCATCAGTGAAGAAGTAGGATTAGATGGCTACACCTTC. It specifies CAISEEVGLDGYTF.

This clonotype was observed many times. V and J are TRBV6-5 and TRBJ1-6; D remains unclear. The CDR3 runs 16 residues. CDR1 is MNHEY and CDR2 is SVGAGI in the germline V gene. Trimming cost V 0 bases and J 7 bases, with 13 bases left between them. The CDR3 DNA follows: TGTGCCAGCAGTTACTCGACGACCGGAGGCAATTCACCCCTCCACTTT. Translation: CASSYSTTGGNSPLHF.

This clonotype was counted many times. The V and J genes are TRBV5-4 and TRBJ2-3; no firm D call. The CDR3 contains 16 residues. The germline gives CDR1 SGHNT, CDR2 YYREEE (reference sequence). With 2 bases removed from V and 0 bases from J, the gap between germline ends came to 13 bases. The CDR3 is CASSLRPPASTDTQYF. The CDR3 bases are TGTGCCAGCAGCTTACGCCCCCCCGCGAGCACAGATACGCAGTATTTT.

This sequence joins TRBV27 and TRBJ1-5, with D hard to call. The CDR3 consists of 14 residues. The V end was cut by 6 bases, the J end by 0 bases, with 9 bases between. Germline assignment: CDR1 MNHEY and CDR2 SMNVEV (reference sequence). DNA of the CDR3: TGTGCCAGCAGCCCTTTTAATAGCAATCAGCCCCAGCATTTT. This gives the protein CASSPFNSNQPQHF.

This chain connects TRBV19 to TRBJ2-7, with D possibly being TRBD1 (6 bases). V lost 5 bases, J lost 5 bases, and 16 bases lay in between. Germline values: CDR1 LNHDA, CDR2 SQIVND (reference sequence). This CDR3 spans 14 amino acids. The CDR3, as DNA: TGTGCCAGTAGTGAACAGGGTGCCGGGGACGAGCAGTACGTC. Protein sequence: CASSEQGAGDEQYV.

V and J are TRBV6-1 and TRBJ2-5; TRBD1 matches at 9 bases. Germline V gene lookup returns CDR1 MNHNS and CDR2 SASEGT. V lost 8 bases, J lost 1 base, and 8 bases stayed unmatched. There are 15 residues in the CDR3. This CDR3 is CASRDGTGFQETQYF. For the CDR3, the DNA is TGTGCCAGCCGCGACGGGACAGGGTTCCAAGAGACCCAGTACTTC.

Worth noting for this clonotype: A much larger clone differs from this one at a single base, so this may be a read error. This sequence joins TRBV4-1 and TRBJ2-7; D may be TRBD1 (6 bases). Trimming cost V 4 bases and J 1 base, with 20 bases left between them. Per germline, CDR1 MGHRA and CDR2 YSYEKL. The CDR3 has 17 amino acids. The CDR3, as DNA: TGCGCCAGCAGCCTAAATGGAGACAGGCAAACTTCCTACGAGCAGTACTTC. Protein product: CASSLNGDRQTSYEQYF.

This clonotype appeared many times. The V call is TRBV9, the J call TRBJ2-2, with D perhaps TRBD2 (5 bases). The V gene's germline CDR1 is SGDLS and CDR2 YYNGEE. The CDR3 runs 13 residues. V lost 1 base and J lost 4, with 5 bases in between. In DNA form, the CDR3 reads TGTGCCAGCAGCGTAAGCGGCACCGGGGAGCTGTTTTTT. Its translation: CASSVSGTGELFF.

The CDR3 loop reads CASSDSLYEQYF. CDR3 nucleotide sequence: TGCGCCAGCAGTGATTCCCTCTACGAGCAGTACTTC. V and J are TRBV10-2 and TRBJ2-7, with D hard to call. Deletions cut 3 bases from V and 3 bases from J, with 6 bases between. The germline CDR1 and CDR2 sequences are WSHSY and SAAADI. The CDR3 has 12 amino acids.

This clonotype was seen a few times. This chain uses TRBV5-1 with TRBJ1-3; D uncertain. CDR3 length: 15 amino acids. Trimming removed 0 bases from V and 4 bases from J, with 11 bases in between. The germline V gene has CDR1 SGHRS and CDR2 YFSETQ. The CDR3 nucleotides read TGCGCCAGCAGCTTGGACAGTCCTACGGGAAACACCATATATTTT. It encodes CASSLDSPTGNTIYF.

J is TRBJ2-3 and V is TRBV7-3; D not resolved. Trimming removed 2 bases at V and 0 bases at J, with 9 bases between. Germline values: CDR1 SGHTA, CDR2 FQGTGA. The CDR3 extends over 15 amino acids. The CDR3 is CASSLEGSSTDTQYF. The CDR3 nucleotides are TGTGCCAGCAGCTTAGAAGGGTCTAGCACAGATACGCAGTATTTT.

The J gene is TRBJ2-3, the V gene TRBV4-3, with D perhaps TRBD2 (6 bases). The CDR3 extends over 16 amino acids. Germline V lookup: CDR1 LGHNA, CDR2 YSLEER. V lost 0 bases and J 2 bases, leaving 12 bases between the germline ends. DNA of the CDR3: TGCGCCAGCAGCCAAGACCGAGGGACTGACACAGATACGCAGTATTTT. It codes for CASSQDRGTDTDTQYF.

This clonotype was found many times. The rearrangement uses TRBV7-9 and TRBJ2-1, with 9 bases fitting TRBD2. The J segment lost 8 bases and the V segment lost 5 bases, leaving 10 bases of the junction unmatched. The V gene's germline CDR1 is SEHNR and CDR2 FQNEAQ (reference sequence). The CDR3 is 15 residues long. CDR3 residues: CASSQGQRGVHEQFF. In nucleotides, the CDR3 is TGTGCCAGCAGCCAGGGCCAGCGGGGGGTGCATGAGCAGTTCTTC.

This clonotype has at least ten counts. The chain has TRBV11-2 and TRBJ2-7; TRBD1 agrees at 10 bases. Germline assignment: CDR1 SGHAT and CDR2 FQNNGV. The CDR3 runs 17 residues. The trim removed 1 base at V and 1 base at J, leaving 7 bases unmatched. The CDR3 is CASSLGTGGPASYEQYV. CDR3 sequence (DNA): TGTGCCAGCAGCTTAGGGACAGGGGGTCCTGCTTCCTACGAGCAGTACGTC.

Worth noting for this clonotype: Given a much more abundant clone one base away, this may be a read error. V usage is TRBV20-1 and J usage is TRBJ1-1; maybe TRBD1 (5 bases). The CDR3 runs to 14 residues. Trimming shortened V by 3 bases and J by 3 bases, and 14 bases separated the two germline ends. In germline, CDR1 is DFQATT, CDR2 SNEGSKA (reference sequence). CDR3 loop: CSARTGTLDTEAFF. The CDR3 coding sequence is TGCAGTGCTAGGACCGGGACGTTGGACACTGAAGCTTTCTTT.